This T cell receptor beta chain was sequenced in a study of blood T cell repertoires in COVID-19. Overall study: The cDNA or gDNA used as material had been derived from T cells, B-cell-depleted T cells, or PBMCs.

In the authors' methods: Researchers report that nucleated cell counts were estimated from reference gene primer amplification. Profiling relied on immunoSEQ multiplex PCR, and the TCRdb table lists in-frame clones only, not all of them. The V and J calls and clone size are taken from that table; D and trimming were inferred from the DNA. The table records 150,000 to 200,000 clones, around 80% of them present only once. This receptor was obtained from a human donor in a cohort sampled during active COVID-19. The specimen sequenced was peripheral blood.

CDR3 sequence (DNA): TGTGCCATGGGGACTAGCGGGGGATACAATGAGCAGTTCTTC. Translated, it gives CAMGTSGGYNEQFF. V usage is TRBV10-3 and J usage is TRBJ2-1, with 14 bases matching TRBD2. The CDR3 consists of 14 residues. V was clipped by 9 bases and J by 4 bases; unmatched bases: 2. CDR1 is ENHRY and CDR2 is SYGVKD in the germline V gene.